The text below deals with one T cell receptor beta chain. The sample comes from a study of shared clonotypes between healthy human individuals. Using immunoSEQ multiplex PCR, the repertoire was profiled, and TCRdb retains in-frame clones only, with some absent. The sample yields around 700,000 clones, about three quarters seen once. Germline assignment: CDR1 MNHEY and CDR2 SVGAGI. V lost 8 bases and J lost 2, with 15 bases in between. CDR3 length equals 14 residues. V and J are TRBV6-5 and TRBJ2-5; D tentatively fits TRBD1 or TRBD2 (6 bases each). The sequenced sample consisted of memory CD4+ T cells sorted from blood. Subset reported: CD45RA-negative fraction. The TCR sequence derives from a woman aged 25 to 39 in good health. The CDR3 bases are TGTGCCAGCCGGGGGCAGGGAGGACAAGAGACCCAGTACTTC. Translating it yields CASRGQGGQETQYF.